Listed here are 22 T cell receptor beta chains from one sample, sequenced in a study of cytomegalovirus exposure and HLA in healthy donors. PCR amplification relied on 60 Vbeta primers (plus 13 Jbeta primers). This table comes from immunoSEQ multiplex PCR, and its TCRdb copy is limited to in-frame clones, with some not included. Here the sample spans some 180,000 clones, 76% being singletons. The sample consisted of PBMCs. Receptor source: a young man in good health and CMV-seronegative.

The CDR3 bases are TGCGCCAGCAGCCAAGAGACGGGGGGCTATGGCTACACCTTC. This codes for CASSQETGGYGYTF. The chain employs TRBV4-1 and TRBJ1-2, with D tentatively TRBD1 (5 bases). CDR3 size: 14 residues. Between the trimmed V and J ends, which lost 0 bases and 4 bases, there was a span of 9 bases. Looked up from germline, CDR1 is MGHRA and CDR2 is YSYEKL.

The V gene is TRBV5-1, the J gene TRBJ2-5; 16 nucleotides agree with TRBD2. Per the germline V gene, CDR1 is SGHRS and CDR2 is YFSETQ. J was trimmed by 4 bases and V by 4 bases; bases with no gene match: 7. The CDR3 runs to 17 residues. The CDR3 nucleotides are TGCGCCAGCAGCCCGGGACTAGCGGGGGGGCCGCGAGAGACCCAGTACTTC. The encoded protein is CASSPGLAGGPRETQYF.

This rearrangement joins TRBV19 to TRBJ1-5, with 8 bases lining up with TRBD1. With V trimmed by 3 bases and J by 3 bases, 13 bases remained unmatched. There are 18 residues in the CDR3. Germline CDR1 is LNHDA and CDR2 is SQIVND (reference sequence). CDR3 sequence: CASSIFRTGKGDNQPQHF. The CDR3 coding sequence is TGTGCCAGTAGTATTTTCAGGACAGGGAAGGGAGACAATCAGCCCCAGCATTTT.

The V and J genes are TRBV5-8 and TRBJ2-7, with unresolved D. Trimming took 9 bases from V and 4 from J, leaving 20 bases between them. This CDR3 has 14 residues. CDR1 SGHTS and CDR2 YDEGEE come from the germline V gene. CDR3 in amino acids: CATPRSRSGYEQYF. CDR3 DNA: TGTGCCACCCCCCGGAGCCGGAGTGGGTACGAGCAGTACTTC.

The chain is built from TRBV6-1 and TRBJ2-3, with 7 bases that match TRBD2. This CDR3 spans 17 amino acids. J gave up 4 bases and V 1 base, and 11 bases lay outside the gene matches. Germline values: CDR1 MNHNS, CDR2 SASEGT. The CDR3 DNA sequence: TGTGCCAGCAGTGAAGAATTTCGTGGGAGGGCGGCAGATACGCAGTATTTT. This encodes CASSEEFRGRAADTQYF.

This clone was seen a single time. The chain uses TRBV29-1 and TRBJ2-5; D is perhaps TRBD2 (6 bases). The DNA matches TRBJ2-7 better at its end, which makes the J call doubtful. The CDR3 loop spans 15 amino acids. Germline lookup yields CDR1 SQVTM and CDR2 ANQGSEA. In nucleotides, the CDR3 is TGCAGCGCTATCCCCCCCCGGACTACCTCATCCGAGCAGTACTTC. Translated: CSAIPPRTTSSEQYF.

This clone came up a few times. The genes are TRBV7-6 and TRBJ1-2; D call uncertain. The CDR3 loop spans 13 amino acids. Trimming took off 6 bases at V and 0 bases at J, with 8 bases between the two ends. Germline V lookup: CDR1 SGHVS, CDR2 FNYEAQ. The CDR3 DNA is TGTGCCAGCAGTCCCGGGGCTAACTATGGCTACACCTTC. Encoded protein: CASSPGANYGYTF.

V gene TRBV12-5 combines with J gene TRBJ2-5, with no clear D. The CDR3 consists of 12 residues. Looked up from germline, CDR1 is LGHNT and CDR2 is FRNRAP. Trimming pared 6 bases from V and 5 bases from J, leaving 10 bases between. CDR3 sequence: CASGRVGETQYF. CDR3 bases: TGTGCTAGTGGCCGTGTCGGGGAGACCCAGTACTTC.

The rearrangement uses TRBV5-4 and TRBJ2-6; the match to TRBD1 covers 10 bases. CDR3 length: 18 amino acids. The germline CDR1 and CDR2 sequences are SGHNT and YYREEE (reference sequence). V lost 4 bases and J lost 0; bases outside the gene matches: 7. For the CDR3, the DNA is TGTGCCAGCAGCGCCCCGGGACAGGGGAGCTCTGGGGCCAACGTCCTGACTTTC. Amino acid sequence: CASSAPGQGSSGANVLTF. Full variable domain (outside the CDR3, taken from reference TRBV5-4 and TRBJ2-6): ETGVTQSPTHLIKTRGQQVTLRCSSQSGHNTVSWYQQALGQGPQFIFQYYREEENGRGNFPPRFSGLQFPNYSSELNVNALELDDSALYLCASSAPGQGSSGANVLTFGAGSRLTVL.

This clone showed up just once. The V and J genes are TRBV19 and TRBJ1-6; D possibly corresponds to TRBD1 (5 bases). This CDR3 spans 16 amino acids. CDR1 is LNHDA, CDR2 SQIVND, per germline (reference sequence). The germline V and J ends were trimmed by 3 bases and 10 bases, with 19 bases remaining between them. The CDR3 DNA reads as TGTGCCAGTAGTATCCCCCCGGCGCAGGGTGGCTCACCCCTCCACTTT. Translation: CASSIPPAQGGSPLHF.

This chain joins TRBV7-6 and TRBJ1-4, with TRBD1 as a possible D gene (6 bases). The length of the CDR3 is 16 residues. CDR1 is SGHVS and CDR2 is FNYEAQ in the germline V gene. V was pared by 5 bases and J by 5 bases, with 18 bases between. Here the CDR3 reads CASSLTRTALNEKLFF. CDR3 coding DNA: TGTGCCAGCAGCCTCACACGGACAGCTTTAAATGAAAAACTGTTTTTT.

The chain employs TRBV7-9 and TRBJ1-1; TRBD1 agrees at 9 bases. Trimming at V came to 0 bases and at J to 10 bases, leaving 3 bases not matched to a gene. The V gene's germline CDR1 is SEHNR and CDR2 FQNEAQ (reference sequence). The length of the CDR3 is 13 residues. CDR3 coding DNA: TGTGCCAGCAGCTTAGCGACGGGACAGGGAGCTTTCTTT. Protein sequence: CASSLATGQGAFF.

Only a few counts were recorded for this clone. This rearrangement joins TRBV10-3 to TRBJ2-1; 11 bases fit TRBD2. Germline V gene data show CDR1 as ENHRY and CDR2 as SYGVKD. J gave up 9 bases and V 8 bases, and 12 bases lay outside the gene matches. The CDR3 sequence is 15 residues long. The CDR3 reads CAIGSLAGGGGEQFF. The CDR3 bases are TGTGCCATCGGGTCTCTAGCGGGGGGTGGGGGTGAGCAGTTCTTC.

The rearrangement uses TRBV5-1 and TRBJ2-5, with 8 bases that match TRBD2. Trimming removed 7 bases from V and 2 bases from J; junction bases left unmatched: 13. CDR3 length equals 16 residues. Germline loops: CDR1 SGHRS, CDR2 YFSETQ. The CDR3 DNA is TGCGCCAGCGCCGAGGAGGCGGGGGGACAACAAGAGACCCAGTACTTC. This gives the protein CASAEEAGGQQETQYF.

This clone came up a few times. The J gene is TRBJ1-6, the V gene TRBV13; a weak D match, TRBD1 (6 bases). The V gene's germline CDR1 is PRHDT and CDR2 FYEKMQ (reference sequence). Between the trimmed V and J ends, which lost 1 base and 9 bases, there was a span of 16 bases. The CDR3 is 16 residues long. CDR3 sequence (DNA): TGTGCCAGCAGCTTAGTGGGGGCCCAACGGGGTTCACCCCTCCACTTT. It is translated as CASSLVGAQRGSPLHF.

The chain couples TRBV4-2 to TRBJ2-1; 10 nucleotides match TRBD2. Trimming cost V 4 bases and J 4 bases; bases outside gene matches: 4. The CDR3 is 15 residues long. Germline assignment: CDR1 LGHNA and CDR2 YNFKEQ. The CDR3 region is CASSPERGGYNEQFF. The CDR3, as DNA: TGTGCCAGCAGCCCTGAGCGGGGGGGTTACAATGAGCAGTTCTTC.

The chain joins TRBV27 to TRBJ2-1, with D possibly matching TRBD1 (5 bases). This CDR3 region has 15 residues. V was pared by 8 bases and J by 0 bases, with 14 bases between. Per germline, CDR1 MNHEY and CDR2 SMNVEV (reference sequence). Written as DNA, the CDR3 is TGTGCCAGCTGGCAGGGCCGCAGCTCCTACAATGAGCAGTTCTTC. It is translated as CASWQGRSSYNEQFF.

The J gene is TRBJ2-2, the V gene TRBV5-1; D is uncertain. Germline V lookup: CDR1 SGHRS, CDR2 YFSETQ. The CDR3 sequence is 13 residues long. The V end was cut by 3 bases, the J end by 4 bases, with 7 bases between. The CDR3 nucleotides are TGCGCCAGCAGCTGGGCCCTCACCGGGGAGCTGTTTTTT. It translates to CASSWALTGELFF.

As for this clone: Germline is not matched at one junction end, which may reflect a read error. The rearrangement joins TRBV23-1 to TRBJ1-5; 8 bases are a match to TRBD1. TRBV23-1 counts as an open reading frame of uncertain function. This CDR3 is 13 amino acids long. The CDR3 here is CASRYRGKAAPAF. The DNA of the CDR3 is TGCGCCAGCAGATACAGGGGGAAGGCAGCCCCAGCATTT.

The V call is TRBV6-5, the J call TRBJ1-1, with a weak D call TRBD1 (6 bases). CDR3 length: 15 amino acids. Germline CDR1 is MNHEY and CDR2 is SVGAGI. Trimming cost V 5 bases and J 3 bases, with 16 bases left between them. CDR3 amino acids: CASSVQGGGHTEAFF. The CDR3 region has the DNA TGTGCCAGCAGTGTACAGGGAGGGGGTCACACTGAAGCTTTCTTT.

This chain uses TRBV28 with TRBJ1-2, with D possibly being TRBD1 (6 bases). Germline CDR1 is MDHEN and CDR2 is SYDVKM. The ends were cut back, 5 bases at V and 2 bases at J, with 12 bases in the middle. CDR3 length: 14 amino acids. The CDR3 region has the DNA TGTGCCAGCAGTACAGGGACGGGGAACTATGGCTACACCTTC. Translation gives CASSTGTGNYGYTF.

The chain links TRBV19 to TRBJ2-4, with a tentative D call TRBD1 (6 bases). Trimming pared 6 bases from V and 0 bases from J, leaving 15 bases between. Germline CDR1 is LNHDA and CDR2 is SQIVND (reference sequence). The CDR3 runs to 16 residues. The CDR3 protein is CASRPSGALAKNIQYF. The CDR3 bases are TGTGCCAGTAGACCCTCAGGGGCCTTAGCCAAAAACATTCAGTACTTC.